The source of this T cell receptor beta chain is a study of shared clonotypes between healthy human individuals. Findings and caveats of the study: Shared across a few donors were roughly 5.3% of the naive CD4 clonotypes.

The method was immunoSEQ multiplex PCR; TCRdb's version includes in-frame clones alone and lacks a portion of them. The sample carries about 1.1 million clones, about four fifths recorded once. The CDR3 is 14 residues long. The ends lost 2 bases at V and 4 bases at J; junction bases unmatched: 4. Germline V lookup: CDR1 GTSNPN, CDR2 SVGIG (reference sequence). The healthy adult donors were HIV-negative and reported no recent acute infections or vaccinations. Every contributor of samples was a Caucasian grown-up residing in Nashville, Tennessee. This clone was picked up many times. The target antigen is unknown.

The chain is built from TRBV30 and TRBJ2-4, with TRBD1 matching over 8 bases. The TCR sequence derives from a man aged 18-30 years in good health. Some clones in this sample may be carry-over from other donors' samples. Input material: memory CD4+ T cells from PBMCs. Subset noted: CD45RA-negative fraction. The CDR3 region is CAWSYDRGKNIQYF. CDR3 nucleotides: TGTGCCTGGAGTTATGACAGGGGAAAAAACATTCAGTACTTC.